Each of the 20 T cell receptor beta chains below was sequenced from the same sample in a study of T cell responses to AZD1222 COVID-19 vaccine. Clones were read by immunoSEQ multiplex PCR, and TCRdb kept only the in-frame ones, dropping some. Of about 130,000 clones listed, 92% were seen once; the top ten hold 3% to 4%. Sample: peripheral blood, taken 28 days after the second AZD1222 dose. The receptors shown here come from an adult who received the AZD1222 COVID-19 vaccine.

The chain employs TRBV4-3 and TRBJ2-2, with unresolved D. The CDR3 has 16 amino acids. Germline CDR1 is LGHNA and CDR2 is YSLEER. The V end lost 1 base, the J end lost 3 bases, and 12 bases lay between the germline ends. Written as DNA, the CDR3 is TGCGCCAGCAGCCAAGTCCGGGTGATCGACACCGGGGAGCTGTTTTTT. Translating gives CASSQVRVIDTGELFF.

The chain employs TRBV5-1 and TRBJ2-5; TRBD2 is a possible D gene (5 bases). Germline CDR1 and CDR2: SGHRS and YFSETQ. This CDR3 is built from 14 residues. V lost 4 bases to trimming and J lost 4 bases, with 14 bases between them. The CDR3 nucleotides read TGCGCCAGCAGCCCTATGCCTGGAGGAGAGACCCAGTACTTC. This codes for CASSPMPGGETQYF.

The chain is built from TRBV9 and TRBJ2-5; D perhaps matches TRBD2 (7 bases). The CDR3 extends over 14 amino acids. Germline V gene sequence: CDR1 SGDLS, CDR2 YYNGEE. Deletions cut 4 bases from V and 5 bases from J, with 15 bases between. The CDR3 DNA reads TGTGCCAGCAGCCCGGCGGGGGCAGGGGAGACCCAGTACTTC. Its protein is CASSPAGAGETQYF.

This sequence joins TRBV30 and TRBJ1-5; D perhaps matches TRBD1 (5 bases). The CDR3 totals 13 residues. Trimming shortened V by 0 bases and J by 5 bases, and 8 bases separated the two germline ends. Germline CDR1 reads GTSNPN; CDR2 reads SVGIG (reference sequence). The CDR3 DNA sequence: TGTGCCTGGAGTGTGGGGGTGCATCAGCCCCAGCATTTT. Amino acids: CAWSVGVHQPQHF.

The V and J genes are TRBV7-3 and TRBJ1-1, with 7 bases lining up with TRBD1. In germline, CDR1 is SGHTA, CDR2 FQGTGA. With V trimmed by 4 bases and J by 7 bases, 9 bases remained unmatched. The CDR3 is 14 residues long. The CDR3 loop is CASSSLDRAGEAFF. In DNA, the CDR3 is TGTGCCAGCAGCTCCCTTGACAGGGCCGGTGAAGCTTTCTTT.

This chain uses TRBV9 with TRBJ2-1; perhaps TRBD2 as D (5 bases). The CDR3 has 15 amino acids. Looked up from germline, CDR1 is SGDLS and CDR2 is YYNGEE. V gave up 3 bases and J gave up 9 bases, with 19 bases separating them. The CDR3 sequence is CASSGALRVSGEQFF. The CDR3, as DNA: TGTGCCAGCAGCGGTGCGCTAAGGGTGAGCGGTGAGCAGTTCTTC.

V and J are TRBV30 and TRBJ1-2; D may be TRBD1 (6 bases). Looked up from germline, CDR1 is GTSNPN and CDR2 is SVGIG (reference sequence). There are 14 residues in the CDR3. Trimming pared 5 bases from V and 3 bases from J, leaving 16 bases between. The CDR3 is CAWGGLGIHYGYTF. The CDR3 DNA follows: TGTGCCTGGGGGGGGCTCGGGATACACTATGGCTACACCTTC.

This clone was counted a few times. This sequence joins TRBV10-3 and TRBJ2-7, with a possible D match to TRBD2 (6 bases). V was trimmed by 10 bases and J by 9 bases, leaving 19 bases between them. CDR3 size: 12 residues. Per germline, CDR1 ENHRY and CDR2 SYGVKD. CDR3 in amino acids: CATQAATEGQYF. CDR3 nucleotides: TGTGCCACCCAGGCCGCGACGGAGGGGCAGTACTTC.

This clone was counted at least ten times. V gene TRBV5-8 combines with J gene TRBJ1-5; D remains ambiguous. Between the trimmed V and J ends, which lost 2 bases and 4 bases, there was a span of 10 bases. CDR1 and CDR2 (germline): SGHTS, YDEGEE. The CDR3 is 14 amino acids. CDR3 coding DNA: TGTGCCAGCAGCTTTAGCTGGATGAATCAGCCCCAGCATTTT. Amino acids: CASSFSWMNQPQHF.

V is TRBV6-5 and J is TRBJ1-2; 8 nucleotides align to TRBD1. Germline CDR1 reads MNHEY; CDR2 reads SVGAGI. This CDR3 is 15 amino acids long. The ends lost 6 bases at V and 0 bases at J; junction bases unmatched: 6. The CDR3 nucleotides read TGTGCCAGCAGAACCGGGACAGGAGCTAACTATGGCTACACCTTC. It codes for CASRTGTGANYGYTF.

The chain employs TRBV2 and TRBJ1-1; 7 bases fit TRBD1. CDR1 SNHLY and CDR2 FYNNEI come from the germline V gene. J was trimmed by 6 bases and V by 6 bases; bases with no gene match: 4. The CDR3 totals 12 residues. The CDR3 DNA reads TGTGCCAGCAGACGACAGGGAGCTGAAGCTTTCTTT. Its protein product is CASRRQGAEAFF.

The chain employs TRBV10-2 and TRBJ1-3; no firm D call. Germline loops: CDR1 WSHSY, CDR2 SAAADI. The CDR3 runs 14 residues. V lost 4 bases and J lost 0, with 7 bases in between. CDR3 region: CASSVEFSGNTIYF. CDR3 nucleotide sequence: TGCGCCAGCAGTGTAGAGTTCTCTGGAAACACCATATATTTT.

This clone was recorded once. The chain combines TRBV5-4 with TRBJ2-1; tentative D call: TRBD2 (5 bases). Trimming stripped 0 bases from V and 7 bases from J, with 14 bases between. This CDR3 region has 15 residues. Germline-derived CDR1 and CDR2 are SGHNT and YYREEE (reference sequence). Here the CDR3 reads CASSLAADELNEQFF. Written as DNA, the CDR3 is TGTGCCAGCAGCTTGGCAGCGGATGAATTAAATGAGCAGTTCTTC.

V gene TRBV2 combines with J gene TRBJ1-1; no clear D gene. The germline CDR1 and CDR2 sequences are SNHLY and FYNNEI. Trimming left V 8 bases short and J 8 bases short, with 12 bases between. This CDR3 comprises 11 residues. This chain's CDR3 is CASLYELEAFF. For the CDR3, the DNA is TGTGCCAGCCTATATGAATTAGAAGCTTTCTTT.

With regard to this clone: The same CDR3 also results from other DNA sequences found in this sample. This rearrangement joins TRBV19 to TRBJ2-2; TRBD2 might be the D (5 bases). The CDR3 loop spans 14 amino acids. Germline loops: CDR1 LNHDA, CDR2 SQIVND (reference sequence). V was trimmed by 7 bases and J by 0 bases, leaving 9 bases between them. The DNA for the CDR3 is TGTGCCAGTATTGGACTGGCGAACACCGGGGAGCTGTTTTTT. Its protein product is CASIGLANTGELFF. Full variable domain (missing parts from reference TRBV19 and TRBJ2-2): DGGITQSPKYLFRKEGQNVTLSCEQNLNHDAMYWYRQDPGQGLRLIYYSQIVNDFQKGDIAEGYSVSREKKESFPLTVTSAQKNPTAFYLCASIGLANTGELFFGEGSRLTVL.

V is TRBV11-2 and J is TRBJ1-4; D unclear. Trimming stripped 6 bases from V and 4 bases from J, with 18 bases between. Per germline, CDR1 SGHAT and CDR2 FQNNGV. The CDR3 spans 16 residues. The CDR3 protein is CASRTLGFGNNEKLFF. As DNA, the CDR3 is TGTGCCAGCAGAACACTGGGTTTTGGCAATAATGAAAAACTGTTTTTT.

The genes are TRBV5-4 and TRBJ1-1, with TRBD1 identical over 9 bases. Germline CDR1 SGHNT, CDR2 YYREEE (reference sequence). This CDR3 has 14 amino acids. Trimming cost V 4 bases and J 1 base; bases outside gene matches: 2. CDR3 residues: CASSLTGGNTEAFF. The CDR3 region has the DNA TGTGCCAGCAGCCTGACAGGGGGGAACACTGAAGCTTTCTTT.

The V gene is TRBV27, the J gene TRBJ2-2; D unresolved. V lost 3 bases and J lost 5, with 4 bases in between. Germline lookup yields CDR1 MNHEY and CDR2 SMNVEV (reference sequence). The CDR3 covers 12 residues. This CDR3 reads CASSFWTGELFF. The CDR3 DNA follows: TGTGCCAGCAGTTTTTGGACCGGGGAGCTGTTTTTT.

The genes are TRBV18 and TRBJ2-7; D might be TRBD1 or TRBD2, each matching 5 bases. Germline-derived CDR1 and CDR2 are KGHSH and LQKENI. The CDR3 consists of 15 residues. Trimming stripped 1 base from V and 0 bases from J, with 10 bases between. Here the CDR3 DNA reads TGTGCCAGCTCACCACGAACAGGACTCTCCTACGAGCAGTACTTC. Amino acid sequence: CASSPRTGLSYEQYF.

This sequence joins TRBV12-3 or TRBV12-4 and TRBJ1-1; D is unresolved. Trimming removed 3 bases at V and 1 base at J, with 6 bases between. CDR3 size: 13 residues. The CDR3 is CASSFNRNTEAFF. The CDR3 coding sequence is TGTGCCAGCAGTTTTAATAGGAACACTGAAGCTTTCTTT.